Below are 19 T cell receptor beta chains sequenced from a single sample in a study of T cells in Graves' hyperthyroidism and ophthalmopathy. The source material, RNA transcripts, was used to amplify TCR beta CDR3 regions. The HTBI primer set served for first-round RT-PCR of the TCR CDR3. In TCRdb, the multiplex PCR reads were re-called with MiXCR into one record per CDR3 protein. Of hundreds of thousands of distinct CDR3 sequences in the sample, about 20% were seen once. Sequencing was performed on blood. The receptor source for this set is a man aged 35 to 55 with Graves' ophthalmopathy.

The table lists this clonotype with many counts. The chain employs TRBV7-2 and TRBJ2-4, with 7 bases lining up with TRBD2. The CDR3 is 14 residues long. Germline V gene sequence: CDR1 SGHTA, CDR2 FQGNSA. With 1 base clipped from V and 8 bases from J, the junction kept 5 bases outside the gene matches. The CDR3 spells CASSLVGRGDIQYF. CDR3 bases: TGTGCCAGCAGCTTAGTGGGACGGGGGGACATTCAGTACTTC.

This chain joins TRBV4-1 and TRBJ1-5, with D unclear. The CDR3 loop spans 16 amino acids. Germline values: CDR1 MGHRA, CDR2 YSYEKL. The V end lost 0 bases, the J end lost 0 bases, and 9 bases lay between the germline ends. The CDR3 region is CASSQDRPGSNQPQHF. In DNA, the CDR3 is TGCGCCAGCAGCCAAGATCGCCCGGGTAGCAATCAGCCCCAGCATTTT.

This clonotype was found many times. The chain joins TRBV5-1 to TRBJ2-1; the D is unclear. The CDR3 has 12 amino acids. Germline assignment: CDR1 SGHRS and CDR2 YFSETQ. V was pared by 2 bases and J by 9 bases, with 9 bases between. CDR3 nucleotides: TGCGCCAGCAGCTTTGCGCGAGCTGAGCAGTTCTTC. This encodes CASSFARAEQFF. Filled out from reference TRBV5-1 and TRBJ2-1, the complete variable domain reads KAGVTQTPRYLIKTRGQQVTLSCSPISGHRSVSWYQQTPGQGLQFLFEYFSETQRNKGNFPGRFSGRQFSNSRSEMNVSTLELGDSALYLCASSFARAEQFFGPGTRLTVL.

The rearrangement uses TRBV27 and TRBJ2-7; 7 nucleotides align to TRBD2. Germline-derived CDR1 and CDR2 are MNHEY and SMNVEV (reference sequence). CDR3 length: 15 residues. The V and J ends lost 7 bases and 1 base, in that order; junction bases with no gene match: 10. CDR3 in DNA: TGTGCCAGCAAGGAAGGGGCTAGCGGATCCTACGAGCAGTACTTC. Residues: CASKEGASGSYEQYF.

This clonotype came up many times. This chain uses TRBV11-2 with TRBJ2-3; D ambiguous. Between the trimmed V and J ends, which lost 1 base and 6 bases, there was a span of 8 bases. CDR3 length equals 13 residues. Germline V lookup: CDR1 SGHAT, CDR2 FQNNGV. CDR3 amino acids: CASSLVYVDTQYF. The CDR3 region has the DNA TGTGCCAGCAGCTTAGTATACGTGGATACGCAGTATTTT.

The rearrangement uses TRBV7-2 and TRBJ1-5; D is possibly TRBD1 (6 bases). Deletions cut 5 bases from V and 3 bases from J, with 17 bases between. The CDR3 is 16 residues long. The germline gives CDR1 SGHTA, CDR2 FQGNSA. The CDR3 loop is CASSPGTGWDNQPQHF. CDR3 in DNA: TGTGCCAGCAGCCCGGGCACAGGGTGGGACAATCAGCCCCAGCATTTT. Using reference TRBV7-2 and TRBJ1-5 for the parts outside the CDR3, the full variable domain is GAGVSQSPSNKVTEKGKDVELRCDPISGHTALYWYRQSLGQGLEFLIYFQGNSAPDKSGLPSDRFSAERTGGSVSTLTIQRTQQEDSAVYLCASSPGTGWDNQPQHFGDGTRLSIL.

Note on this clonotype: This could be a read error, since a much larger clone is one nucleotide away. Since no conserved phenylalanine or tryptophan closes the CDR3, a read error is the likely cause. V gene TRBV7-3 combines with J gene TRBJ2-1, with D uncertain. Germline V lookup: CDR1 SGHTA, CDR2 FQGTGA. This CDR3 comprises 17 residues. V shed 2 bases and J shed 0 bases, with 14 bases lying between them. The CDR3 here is CASSLVGHRSSYNEQFL. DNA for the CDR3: TGTGCCAGCAGCTTAGTCGGGCACCGGAGCTCCTACAATGAGCAGTTCCTC.

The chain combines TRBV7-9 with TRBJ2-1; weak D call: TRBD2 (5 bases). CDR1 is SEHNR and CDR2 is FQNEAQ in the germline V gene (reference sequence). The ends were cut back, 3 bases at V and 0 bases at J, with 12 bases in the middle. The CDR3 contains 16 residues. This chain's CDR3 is CASSFSTGSSYNEQFF. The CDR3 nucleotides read TGTGCCAGCAGCTTCTCGACGGGGAGCTCCTACAATGAGCAGTTCTTC.

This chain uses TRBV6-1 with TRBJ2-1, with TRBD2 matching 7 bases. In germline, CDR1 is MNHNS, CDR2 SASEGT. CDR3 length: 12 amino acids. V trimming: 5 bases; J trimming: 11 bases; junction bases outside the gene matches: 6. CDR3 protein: CASSNALAQQFF. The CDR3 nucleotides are TGTGCCAGCAGTAACGCACTAGCGCAGCAGTTCTTC.

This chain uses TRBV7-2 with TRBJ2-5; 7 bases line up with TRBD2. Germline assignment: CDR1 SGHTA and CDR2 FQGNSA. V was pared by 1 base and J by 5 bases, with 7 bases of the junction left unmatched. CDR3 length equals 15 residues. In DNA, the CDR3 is TGTGCCAGCAGCTTAGGGCTAGCGGAGACGGAGACCCAGTACTTC. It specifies CASSLGLAETETQYF.

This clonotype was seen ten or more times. CDR3: CALGGTTRNEQFF. DNA for the CDR3: TGTGCTTTGGGGGGTACAACAAGAAATGAGCAGTTCTTC. This chain uses TRBV28 with TRBJ2-1; D possibly corresponds to TRBD2 (6 bases). This CDR3 comprises 13 residues. Germline CDR1 reads MDHEN; CDR2 reads SYDVKM.

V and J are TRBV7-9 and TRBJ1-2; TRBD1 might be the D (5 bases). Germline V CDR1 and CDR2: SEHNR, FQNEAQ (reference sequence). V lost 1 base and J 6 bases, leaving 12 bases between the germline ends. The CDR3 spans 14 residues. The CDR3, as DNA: TGTGCCAGCAGCTTAGTCGGCAGGGAGAATGGCTACACCTTC. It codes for CASSLVGRENGYTF.

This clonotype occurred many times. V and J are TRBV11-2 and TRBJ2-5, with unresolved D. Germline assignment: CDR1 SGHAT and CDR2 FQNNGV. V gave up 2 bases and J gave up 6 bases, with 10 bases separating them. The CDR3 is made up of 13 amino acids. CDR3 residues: CASSLIGMKTQYF. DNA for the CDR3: TGTGCCAGCAGCTTAATAGGGATGAAGACCCAGTACTTC.

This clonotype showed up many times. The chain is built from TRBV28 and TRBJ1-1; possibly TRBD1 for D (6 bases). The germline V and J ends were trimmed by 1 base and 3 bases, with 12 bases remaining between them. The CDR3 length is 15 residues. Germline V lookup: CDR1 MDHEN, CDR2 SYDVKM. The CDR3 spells CASSLFGGLDTEAFF. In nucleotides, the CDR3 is TGTGCCAGCAGTTTATTTGGGGGCTTGGACACTGAAGCTTTCTTT.

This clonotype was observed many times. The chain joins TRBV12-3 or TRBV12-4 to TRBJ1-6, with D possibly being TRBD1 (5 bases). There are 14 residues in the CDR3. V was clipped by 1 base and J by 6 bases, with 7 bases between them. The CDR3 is CASSLVQGNSPLHF. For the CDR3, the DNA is TGTGCCAGCAGTTTAGTGCAGGGTAATTCACCCCTCCACTTT.

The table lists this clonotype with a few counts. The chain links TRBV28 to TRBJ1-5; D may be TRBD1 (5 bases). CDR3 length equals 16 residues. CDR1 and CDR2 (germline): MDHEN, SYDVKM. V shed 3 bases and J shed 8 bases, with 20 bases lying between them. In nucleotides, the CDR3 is TGTGCCAGCAGTTTTTCCGGGACGGCGCGCGGTGAGCCCCAGCATTTT. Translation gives CASSFSGTARGEPQHF.

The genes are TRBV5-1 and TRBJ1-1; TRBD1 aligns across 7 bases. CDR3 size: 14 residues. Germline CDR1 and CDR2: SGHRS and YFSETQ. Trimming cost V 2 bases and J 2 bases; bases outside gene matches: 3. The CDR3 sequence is CASSFTGVNTEAFF. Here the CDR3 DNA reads TGCGCCAGCAGCTTTACAGGGGTCAACACTGAAGCTTTCTTT. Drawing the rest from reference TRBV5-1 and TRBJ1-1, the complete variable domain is KAGVTQTPRYLIKTRGQQVTLSCSPISGHRSVSWYQQTPGQGLQFLFEYFSETQRNKGNFPGRFSGRQFSNSRSEMNVSTLELGDSALYLCASSFTGVNTEAFFGQGTRLTVV.

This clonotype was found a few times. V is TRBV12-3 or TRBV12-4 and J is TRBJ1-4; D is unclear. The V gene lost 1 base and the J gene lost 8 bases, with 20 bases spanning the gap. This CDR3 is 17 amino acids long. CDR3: CASSLGQLGPGGEKLFF. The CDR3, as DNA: TGTGCCAGCAGTTTAGGTCAACTAGGGCCGGGAGGAGAAAAACTGTTTTTT.

CDR3 residues: CASSHSLADTQYF. The CDR3 nucleotides read TGTGCCAGCAGTCACTCCCTAGCAGATACGCAGTATTTT. This chain uses TRBV28 with TRBJ2-3; D is ambiguous. Trimming left V 5 bases short and J 4 bases short, with 10 bases between. In germline, CDR1 is MDHEN, CDR2 SYDVKM. The CDR3 totals 13 residues.